This T cell receptor beta chain came from a study of cytomegalovirus exposure and HLA in healthy donors. Turning to the study itself: Approximately 85 million unique TCRs from HLA-typed donors were held in an early data release.

The PCR employed 60 Vbeta primers together with 13 Jbeta primers. Only in-frame clones appear in the TCRdb table, and some are missing; sequencing was by immunoSEQ multiplex PCR. The sample has about 190,000 clones; around 79% are singletons. This CDR3 is 13 amino acids long. The V and J genes are TRBV12-2 and TRBJ1-1; TRBD1, as called in the table, went unchecked against the DNA. TRBV12-2 constitutes a pseudogene. The sample consisted of PBMCs. The clonotype comes from a woman in her late teens or twenties in good health and CMV-seronegative. CDR3 DNA: TGTGCAAGTCGCTTAACCACAGGGAAAGGAGCTTTCTTT. This sequence encodes CASRLTTGKGAFF.